The 17 T cell receptor beta chains below come from one sample, sequenced in a study of T cell changes during pregnancy in multiple sclerosis. Assay used: immunoSEQ multiplex PCR; TCRdb lists only in-frame clones, some missing. In the table there are more than 50,000 clones, about 90% of which are singletons. The sample here was CD4+ T cells from peripheral blood mononuclear cells, taken after pregnancy. The origin of the receptors is a female donor in good health, enrolled as a control in a pregnancy study.

The V and J genes are TRBV9 and TRBJ1-6; possibly TRBD1 for D (5 bases). Germline V gives CDR1 SGDLS, CDR2 YYNGEE. The CDR3 loop spans 15 amino acids. V was clipped by 1 base and J by 5 bases, with 10 bases between them. The CDR3 nucleotides are TGTGCCAGCAGCGTACGGCAAGGGGATAATTCACCCCTCCACTTT. Protein product: CASSVRQGDNSPLHF.

V gene TRBV5-1 combines with J gene TRBJ1-1; 11 bases are a match to TRBD1. Germline loops: CDR1 SGHRS, CDR2 YFSETQ. The CDR3 has 15 amino acids. The V segment lost 4 bases and the J segment 4 bases; nucleotides outside the gene matches: 6. CDR3 loop: CASSPSGTGGTEAFF. The CDR3 DNA reads TGCGCCAGCAGCCCCTCCGGGACAGGGGGCACTGAAGCTTTCTTT.

J is TRBJ2-2 and V is TRBV7-7; the D gene is possibly TRBD1 (7 bases). The CDR3 has 16 amino acids. The germline V gene has CDR1 SSHAT and CDR2 FNYEAQ (reference sequence). V lost 0 bases, J lost 5 bases, and 13 bases lay in between. CDR3 in amino acids: CASSLASPGGTGELFF. CDR3 nucleotides: TGTGCCAGCAGCTTAGCATCGCCAGGGGGGACCGGGGAGCTGTTTTTT.

The chain recombines TRBV11-2 with TRBJ1-1; 8 bases are a match to TRBD1. The CDR3 covers 17 residues. Per germline, CDR1 SGHAT and CDR2 FQNNGV. V gave up 5 bases and J gave up 3 bases; unmatched junction bases: 14. The CDR3 DNA reads as TGTGCCAGCAGCCCCTGGTCGGCAGGGGGCTTGGACACTGAAGCTTTCTTT. Amino acid sequence: CASSPWSAGGLDTEAFF.

J is TRBJ2-3 and V is TRBV9; the match to TRBD2 covers 7 bases. V was clipped by 0 bases and J by 3 bases; unmatched bases: 4. The CDR3 contains 15 residues. Germline V gene lookup returns CDR1 SGDLS and CDR2 YYNGEE. As DNA, the CDR3 is TGTGCCAGCAGCGTAGCCGCGGGGGTTACAGATACGCAGTATTTT. It translates to CASSVAAGVTDTQYF.

J is TRBJ2-5 and V is TRBV9, with 7 nucleotides matching TRBD1. Trimming cost V 2 bases and J 5 bases; bases outside gene matches: 12. Germline V gene lookup returns CDR1 SGDLS and CDR2 YYNGEE. The CDR3 runs to 16 residues. CDR3 residues: CASSVGQLMTAETQYF. In DNA form, the CDR3 reads TGTGCCAGCAGCGTGGGACAGTTAATGACTGCGGAGACCCAGTACTTC. The whole variable domain, remainder taken from reference TRBV9 and TRBJ2-5, is DSGVTQTPKHLITATGQRVTLRCSPRSGDLSVYWYQQSLDQGLQFLIQYYNGEERAKGNILERFSAQQFPDLHSELNLSSLELGDSALYFCASSVGQLMTAETQYFGPGTRLLVL.

The V and J genes are TRBV7-9 and TRBJ1-2; TRBD1 is a possible D gene (5 bases). The V and J ends lost 3 bases and 6 bases respectively, with 14 bases between them. This CDR3 is 14 amino acids long. Germline V lookup: CDR1 SEHNR, CDR2 FQNEAQ (reference sequence). CDR3 loop: CASSFPAGSDGYTF. The CDR3 DNA is TGTGCCAGCAGCTTTCCTGCAGGGTCCGATGGCTACACCTTC.

CDR3 protein: CASKRDRGDYGYTF. CDR3 DNA sequence: TGTGCCAGCAAAAGGGACAGGGGAGACTATGGCTACACCTTC. The chain links TRBV2 to TRBJ1-2, with 10 nucleotides matching TRBD1. CDR3 length: 14 amino acids. Germline-derived CDR1 and CDR2 are SNHLY and FYNNEI. V shed 7 bases and J 3 bases; nucleotides not matched to a gene: 5. The full variable domain, in which reference TRBV2 and TRBJ1-2 provide the parts outside the CDR3, is EPEVTQTPSHQVTQMGQEVILRCVPISNHLYFYWYRQILGQKVEFLVSFYNNEISEKSEIFDDQFSVERPDGSNFTLKIRSTKLEDSAMYFCASKRDRGDYGYTFGSGTRLTVV.

V and J are TRBV29-1 and TRBJ2-5; weak D call: TRBD2 (6 bases). The ends were cut back, 6 bases at V and 2 bases at J, with 7 bases in the middle. The length of the CDR3 is 11 residues. The germline V gene has CDR1 SQVTM and CDR2 ANQGSEA. The CDR3 region is CSVGGQETQYF. DNA for the CDR3: TGCAGCGTCGGGGGTCAAGAGACCCAGTACTTC.

This clone appeared a single time. CDR3 loop: CASWRGTVLEQFF. DNA for the CDR3: TGTGCCTCCTGGAGGGGTACGGTTCTTGAGCAGTTCTTC. The chain recombines TRBV30 with TRBJ2-1; maybe TRBD2 (6 bases). Trimming pared 7 bases from V and 9 bases from J, leaving 19 bases between. Per the germline V gene, CDR1 is GTSNPN and CDR2 is SVGIG (reference sequence). The CDR3 is 13 amino acids.

The J gene is TRBJ2-1, the V gene TRBV7-2; TRBD2 matches at 14 bases. The CDR3 has 18 residues. Germline CDR1 and CDR2: SGHTA and FQGNSA. The V segment lost 5 bases and the J segment 2 bases; nucleotides outside the gene matches: 8. The CDR3 loop is CASSAPGLAGATYNEQFF. The CDR3 nucleotides read TGTGCCAGCAGCGCTCCGGGACTAGCGGGGGCCACCTACAATGAGCAGTTCTTC.

This chain joins TRBV4-1 and TRBJ2-7; D not resolved. V was trimmed by 0 bases and J by 2 bases, leaving 8 bases between them. CDR1 is MGHRA, CDR2 YSYEKL, per germline. The CDR3 has 14 amino acids. The CDR3 DNA reads as TGCGCCAGCAGCCAAGAGAATGGAGCCTACGAGCAGTACTTC. As protein: CASSQENGAYEQYF.

The chain is built from TRBV30 and TRBJ1-2; D remains unclear. The CDR3 extends over 12 amino acids. Germline CDR1 is GTSNPN and CDR2 is SVGIG (reference sequence). Trimming left V 0 bases short and J 5 bases short, with 7 bases between. This CDR3 is CAWSVGEYGYTF. The CDR3 region has the DNA TGTGCCTGGAGTGTCGGTGAATATGGCTACACCTTC. Drawing the rest from reference TRBV30 and TRBJ1-2, the complete variable domain is SQTIHQWPATLVQPVGSPLSLECTVEGTSNPNLYWYRQAAGRGLQLLFYSVGIGQISSEVPQNLSASRPQDRQFILSSKKLLLSDSGFYLCAWSVGEYGYTFGSGTRLTVV.

V is TRBV19 and J is TRBJ1-3; TRBD1 matches 9 bases. The CDR3 loop spans 15 amino acids. V was pared by 9 bases and J by 0 bases, with 6 bases of the junction left unmatched. The germline CDR1 and CDR2 sequences are LNHDA and SQIVND (reference sequence). The CDR3 loop reads CASLRTGASGNTIYF. CDR3 sequence (DNA): TGTGCCAGCCTTCGGACAGGGGCCTCTGGAAACACCATATATTTT.

The V gene is TRBV13, the J gene TRBJ2-5, with 14 bases that match TRBD2. V lost 7 bases and J lost 2; bases outside the gene matches: 15. There are 19 residues in the CDR3. CDR1 PRHDT and CDR2 FYEKMQ come from the germline V gene (reference sequence). The CDR3 region is CASNRQIGTSGGPQETQYF. CDR3 nucleotide sequence: TGTGCCAGCAACAGACAAATCGGGACTAGCGGGGGCCCACAAGAGACCCAGTACTTC.

The chain links TRBV1 to TRBJ2-2; the D call in the table, TRBD2, was not verified against the DNA. TRBV1 is annotated as a pseudogene. The CDR3 covers 15 residues. This CDR3 is CTSSQSGLASGELFF. As DNA, the CDR3 is TGCACCAGCAGCCAATCCGGACTAGCTTCGGGGGAGCTGTTTTTT.

This chain links TRBV5-1 with TRBJ2-1; D is perhaps TRBD1 (5 bases). The CDR3 consists of 14 residues. V was trimmed by 5 bases and J by 8 bases, leaving 17 bases between them. Germline CDR1 SGHRS, CDR2 YFSETQ. The CDR3 DNA sequence: TGCGCCAGCAGATTCATATTGACAGCTTATGAGCAGTTCTTC. Amino acid sequence: CASRFILTAYEQFF.